These T cell receptor beta chains were read from a single sample in a study of T cell responses to AZD1222 COVID-19 vaccine. TCRdb's table, derived via immunoSEQ multiplex PCR, lists solely in-frame clones and lacks some. The data show under 150,000 clones, about nine tenths seen once. The sequences come from peripheral blood, collected on day 0 of AZD1222 vaccination. The source of these receptors is an adult in good health. Both conserved end residues are part of each CDR3. A D gene is named only where the DNA matches it firmly. Clone sizes are given selectively: once, few, many, or a class where the clone is expanded.

TRBV10-1	-	TRBD2	17	TRBJ2-1	CASEGPSGISPYNEQFF	TGCGCCAGCGAGGGCCCCAGCGGGATTTCACCCTACAATGAGCAGTTCTTC
TRBV6-5	-	-	15	TRBJ2-2	CASRNRAPNTGELFF	TGTGCCAGCAGGAACAGGGCACCGAACACCGGGGAGCTGTTTTTT
TRBV20-1	once	-	13	TRBJ2-7	CSASMRGPYEQYF	TGCAGTGCTAGTATGCGGGGGCCCTACGAGCAGTACTTC
TRBV3-1/TRBV3-2	-	-	12	TRBJ1-5	CASSQGTQPQHF	TGTGCCAGCAGCCAAGGGACTCAGCCCCAGCATTTT
TRBV14	-	-	14	TRBJ2-7	CASSQVDSGYEQYF	TGTGCCAGCAGCCAAGTTGATAGCGGCTACGAGCAGTACTTC
TRBV18	-	TRBD1	15	TRBJ1-2	CASSPGTGGLYGYTF	TGTGCCAGCTCACCAGGGACAGGGGGCCTCTATGGCTACACCTTC
TRBV27	-	TRBD1	14	TRBJ2-2	CASRGQGRTGELFF	TGTGCCAGCAGAGGACAGGGGAGGACCGGGGAGCTGTTTTTT
TRBV3-1/TRBV3-2	-	-	13	TRBJ2-1	CASSPWGTNEQFF	TGTGCCAGCAGCCCCTGGGGGACGAATGAGCAGTTCTTC
TRBV28	-	TRBD2	13	TRBJ2-5	CASMLAGGETQYF	TGTGCCAGCATGCTAGCGGGGGGGGAGACCCAGTACTTC
TRBV5-3	-	-	9	TRBJ1-2	CASRVRYTF	TGTGCCAGCAGGGTCCGCTACACCTTC
TRBV7-2	-	TRBD2	18	TRBJ2-1	CASSSRPGTSWAYNEQFF	TGTGCCAGCAGCTCCCGCCCCGGGACTAGCTGGGCCTACAATGAGCAGTTCTTC
TRBV27	-	TRBD1	14	TRBJ1-5	CASSLQGDNQPQHF	TGTGCCAGCAGCCTCCAGGGGGACAATCAGCCCCAGCATTTT
TRBV24-1	-	-	17	TRBJ2-5	CATSDPGPRAEKETQYF	TGTGCCACCAGTGATCCGGGACCGAGAGCTGAAAAAGAGACCCAGTACTTC
TRBV19	-	TRBD2	16	TRBJ2-1	CASSNTFGGGPTEQFF	TGTGCCAGTAGTAACACTTTCGGGGGGGGGCCGACTGAGCAGTTCTTC
TRBV3-1/TRBV3-2	-	TRBD2	16	TRBJ2-5	CASSRRGLATQETQYF	TGTGCCAGCAGCCGCCGGGGACTAGCGACCCAAGAGACCCAGTACTTC
TRBV5-1	-	-	14	TRBJ2-3	CASSGLLITDTQYF	TGCGCCAGCAGCGGGCTCCTGATCACAGATACGCAGTATTTT
TRBV19	-	-	14	TRBJ1-6	CASSNRDYNSPLHF	TGTGCCAGTAGTAACAGGGACTATAATTCACCCCTCCACTTT
TRBV5-6	-	-	15	TRBJ2-1	CASSFRDWYNNEQFF	TGTGCCAGCAGCTTCCGGGACTGGTATAACAATGAGCAGTTCTTC
TRBV7-9	-	-	12	TRBJ1-2	CASSPDSNGYTF	TGTGCCAGCAGCCCGGACAGTAATGGCTACACCTTC
TRBV28	-	TRBD2	14	TRBJ2-7	CASYRTSGSYEQYF	TGTGCCAGCTATCGGACTAGCGGGAGCTACGAGCAGTACTTC
TRBV6-5	-	-	12	TRBJ1-5	CAGSYSNQPQHF	TGTGCCGGATCCTATAGCAATCAGCCCCAGCATTTT
TRBV7-2	few	-	14	TRBJ1-1	CASSPIFGGREAFF	TGTGCCAGCAGCCCGATATTCGGGGGGCGCGAAGCTTTCTTT
TRBV4-2	few	-	16	TRBJ2-4	CASSQVGPPGKNIQYF	TGTGCCAGCAGCCAAGTAGGGCCCCCCGGCAAAAACATTCAGTACTTC
TRBV5-1	-	-	15	TRBJ2-5	CASSLEMAGKETQYF	TGCGCCAGCAGCTTGGAGATGGCAGGGAAAGAGACCCAGTACTTC
TRBV6-5	-	-	13	TRBJ1-2	CASAGAPNYGYTF	TGTGCCAGCGCAGGGGCCCCTAACTATGGCTACACCTTC
TRBV24-1	once	TRBD2	16	TRBJ2-3	CATSDASGRASDTQYF	TGTGCCACCAGTGACGCTAGCGGGAGGGCCTCAGATACGCAGTATTTT
TRBV2	-	-	15	TRBJ2-2	CASSGSRVNTGELFF	TGTGCCAGCAGTGGGTCCAGGGTTAACACCGGGGAGCTGTTTTTT
TRBV6-1	-	-	15	TRBJ1-2	CASSEGWGGSYGYTF	TGTGCCAGCAGTGAAGGCTGGGGGGGAAGTTATGGCTACACCTTC
TRBV5-1	-	-	14	TRBJ1-5	CASSLEVGAQPQHF	TGCGCCAGCAGCTTGGAGGTGGGGGCCCAGCCCCAGCATTTT
TRBV19	-	-	15	TRBJ2-6	CASSIAVGPSKVLTF	TGTGCCAGTAGTATCGCTGTTGGGCCCTCAAAAGTCCTGACTTTC
TRBV6-6	-	-	15	TRBJ1-6	CASSPSQGYHSPLHF	TGTGCCAGCAGTCCTAGTCAGGGCTACCATTCACCCCTCCACTTT
TRBV3-1/TRBV3-2	-	-	12	TRBJ1-6	CASSQEGSPLHF	TGTGCCAGCAGCCAAGAAGGGTCACCCCTCCACTTT
TRBV7-2	-	-	15	TRBJ1-1	CASSTGNQANTEAFF	TGTGCCAGCAGCACCGGCAACCAGGCGAACACTGAAGCTTTCTTT
TRBV2	-	-	13	TRBJ1-4	CASTPTTNEKLFF	TGTGCCAGCACACCCACAACTAATGAAAAACTGTTTTTT
TRBV19	-	-	14	TRBJ1-1	CASSIVTANTEAFF	TGTGCCAGTAGTATCGTTACAGCAAACACTGAAGCTTTCTTT
TRBV27	-	-	14	TRBJ1-5	CASSEGGGNQPQHF	TGTGCCAGCAGTGAAGGGGGGGGTAATCAGCCCCAGCATTTT
TRBV11-3	-	-	13	TRBJ2-7	CASSAGLSYEQYF	TGTGCCAGCAGCGCCGGACTCTCCTACGAGCAGTACTTC
TRBV5-1	-	-	13	TRBJ1-1	CASGLSGNTEAFF	TGCGCCAGCGGTCTGAGTGGAAACACTGAAGCTTTCTTT
TRBV28	-	-	11	TRBJ1-2	CASSPNYGYTF	TGTGCCAGCAGCCCCAACTATGGCTACACCTTC
TRBV27	-	-	17	TRBJ2-5	CASSLLGGDNLQETQYF	TGTGCCAGCAGTTTACTGGGGGGCGACAACCTACAAGAGACCCAGTACTTC
TRBV15	-	-	14	TRBJ1-5	CATSKRELNQPQHF	TGTGCCACCAGCAAGAGGGAACTCAATCAGCCCCAGCATTTT
TRBV6-5	-	TRBD1	15	TRBJ1-2	CASRATGFSPHGYTF	TGTGCCAGCAGAGCGACAGGGTTCTCCCCCCATGGCTACACCTTC
TRBV24-1	-	TRBD1	17	TRBJ1-5	CATTLDRGSLSNQPQHF	TGTGCCACCACCTTGGACAGGGGAAGCCTTAGCAATCAGCCCCAGCATTTT
TRBV21-1	-	-	14	TRBJ2-3	CASSKASGKDTQYF	TGTGCCAGCAGCAAAGCTTCGGGGAAAGATACGCAGTATTTT
TRBV21-1	-	-	12	TRBJ2-1	CASSTGGVEQFF	TGTGCCAGCAGCACCGGGGGGGTTGAGCAGTTCTTC
TRBV6-6	-	-	14	TRBJ2-7	CASLPGQQMNEQYF	TGTGCCAGCCTACCAGGGCAGCAAATGAACGAGCAGTACTTC
TRBV19	few	-	13	TRBJ1-1	CASSANAFTEAFF	TGTGCCAGTAGTGCCAATGCATTCACTGAAGCTTTCTTT
TRBV28	few	-	14	TRBJ2-3	CASSLNLYTDTQYF	TGTGCCAGCAGTTTAAACTTGTACACAGATACGCAGTATTTT